This T cell receptor (beta chain) was found in a study of blood T cell repertoires in COVID-19. Study summary: Sites in the United States, Italy and Spain provided acute and convalescent COVID-19 samples. T cells, B-cell-depleted T cells, or PBMCs supplied cDNA or gDNA.

As processed by the authors: By means of reference gene primer amplification, nucleated cell counts were estimated. Only in-frame clones appear in the TCRdb table, and some are missing; sequencing was by immunoSEQ multiplex PCR. V, J and clone size are those of that table, while D and trimming were read from the DNA. The data show under 300,000 clones, roughly 80% seen once. CDR1 and CDR2 from the germline V gene are SGHVS and FQNEAQ. The CDR3 is 14 residues long. Trimming stripped 5 bases from V and 2 bases from J, with 13 bases between. Sequenced sample: peripheral blood. The chain uses TRBV7-8 and TRBJ2-7; D is possibly TRBD1 (6 bases). This TCR derives from a woman between 18 and 30 years old with acute or convalescent COVID-19. DNA of the CDR3: TGTGCCAGCAGCAGAGACAGGCTTACCTACGAGCAGTACTTC. Translation gives CASSRDRLTYEQYF.